The 21 T cell receptor beta chains listed next were all sequenced from one sample in a study of blood T cell repertoires in COVID-19. Assay: immunoSEQ multiplex PCR; the TCRdb copy retains only in-frame clones and omits some. The sample records about 190,000 clones, approximately 86% being singletons. The specimen was peripheral blood. These receptors were obtained from a woman over 75 with active or convalescent COVID-19.

This chain links TRBV27 with TRBJ1-2; no clear D gene. Germline V lookup: CDR1 MNHEY, CDR2 SMNVEV (reference sequence). Trimming shortened V by 6 bases and J by 3 bases, and 8 bases separated the two germline ends. The CDR3 covers 12 residues. Written as DNA, the CDR3 is TGTGCCAGCAGCAGGAGGGACTATGGCTACACCTTC. Its translation: CASSRRDYGYTF.

In its sample, this clone was seen a few times. CDR3 in DNA: TGTGCCAGCAGTTCCCCGGGGGAACAGCCCCAGCATTTT. This sequence encodes CASSSPGEQPQHF. The chain links TRBV12-3 or TRBV12-4 to TRBJ1-5; D might be TRBD1 (5 bases). The ends were cut back, 4 bases at V and 7 bases at J, with 11 bases in the middle. The CDR3 spans 13 residues.

The chain carries TRBV5-1 and TRBJ2-2; no definite D call. The CDR3 has 15 amino acids. Germline lookup yields CDR1 SGHRS and CDR2 YFSETQ. Trimming pared 6 bases from V and 3 bases from J, leaving 15 bases between. CDR3 DNA sequence: TGCGCCAGCAACAAAATTGGAGTGGACACCGGGGAGCTGTTTTTT. Encoded protein: CASNKIGVDTGELFF. Using reference TRBV5-1 and TRBJ2-2 for the parts outside the CDR3, the full variable domain is KAGVTQTPRYLIKTRGQQVTLSCSPISGHRSVSWYQQTPGQGLQFLFEYFSETQRNKGNFPGRFSGRQFSNSRSEMNVSTLELGDSALYLCASNKIGVDTGELFFGEGSRLTVL.

The CDR3 is CASSLGGRVNYGYTF. In nucleotides, the CDR3 is TGCGCCAGCAGCTTGGGAGGCAGGGTGAACTATGGCTACACCTTC. The chain couples TRBV5-1 to TRBJ1-2; D may be TRBD1 (5 bases). This CDR3 comprises 15 residues. Trimming took off 0 bases at V and 2 bases at J, with 11 bases between the two ends. Germline CDR1 reads SGHRS; CDR2 reads YFSETQ.

This sequence joins TRBV5-6 and TRBJ2-7, with D maybe TRBD2 (6 bases). V gave up 4 bases and J gave up 3 bases, with 17 bases separating them. From germline, CDR1 is SGHDT and CDR2 YYEEEE. CDR3 length: 15 residues. This CDR3 reads CASSRERVSFYEQYF. Written as DNA, the CDR3 is TGTGCCAGCAGCCGGGAGCGCGTATCCTTCTACGAGCAGTACTTC.

The rearrangement uses TRBV7-9 and TRBJ1-2; 7 bases fit TRBD1. V was pared by 5 bases and J by 2 bases, with 8 bases of the junction left unmatched. The germline V gene has CDR1 SEHNR and CDR2 FQNEAQ (reference sequence). The CDR3 covers 15 residues. Written as DNA, the CDR3 is TGTGCCAGCAGCAAGAACAGGGGCGGCAACTATGGCTACACCTTC. It translates to CASSKNRGGNYGYTF.

V and J are TRBV11-3 and TRBJ1-3, with 8 bases that match TRBD1. V was clipped by 5 bases and J by 4 bases; unmatched bases: 10. Germline V gene lookup returns CDR1 SGHNT and CDR2 YENEEA. CDR3 size: 16 residues. CDR3 protein: CASSPGTGRSGNTIYF. CDR3 DNA sequence: TGTGCCAGCAGCCCCGGGACAGGACGTTCAGGAAACACCATATATTTT.

The V call is TRBV9, the J call TRBJ2-7; TRBD2 agrees at 10 bases. Losses at the gene ends were 0 bases for V and 4 bases for J; bases not matched to a gene: 7. The V gene's germline CDR1 is SGDLS and CDR2 YYNGEE. The CDR3 has 16 amino acids. CDR3 in amino acids: CASSVALAGELYEQYF. The CDR3 DNA sequence: TGTGCCAGCAGCGTAGCCCTAGCGGGAGAGCTTTACGAGCAGTACTTC.

This chain joins TRBV7-9 and TRBJ2-7, with TRBD1 identical over 8 bases. V trimming: 5 bases; J trimming: 3 bases; junction bases outside the gene matches: 12. In germline, CDR1 is SEHNR, CDR2 FQNEAQ (reference sequence). There are 16 residues in the CDR3. CDR3 nucleotide sequence: TGTGCCAGCAGCCCACGGGGACAGGAATCGAACTACGAGCAGTACTTC. Its protein is CASSPRGQESNYEQYF.

On this clone itself: The junction differs from germline at one of its ends, possibly a read error. This chain joins TRBV7-7 and TRBJ2-1, with 9 bases identical to TRBD1. Per germline, CDR1 SSHAT and CDR2 FNYEAQ (reference sequence). CDR3 size: 16 residues. CDR3 amino acids: CASSSTQGQGYNEQFF. Here the CDR3 DNA reads TGTGCTAGCAGCTCCACGCAGGGACAGGGTTACAATGAGCAGTTCTTC.

V usage is TRBV2 and J usage is TRBJ1-1; 11 nucleotides match TRBD1. CDR1 is SNHLY, CDR2 FYNNEI, per germline. The length of the CDR3 is 15 residues. V gave up 5 bases and J gave up 5 bases; unmatched junction bases: 7. The CDR3 DNA follows: TGTGCCAGCAGTAGGGACAGGGGGTTGAGAACTGAAGCTTTCTTT. It encodes CASSRDRGLRTEAFF.

The J gene is TRBJ2-1, the V gene TRBV3-1 (or the pseudogene TRBV3-2); D perhaps matches TRBD2 (6 bases). There are 16 residues in the CDR3. Trimming stripped 0 bases from V and 2 bases from J, with 11 bases between. CDR1 is LGHDT, CDR2 YNNKEL, per germline (reference sequence). The CDR3 DNA follows: TGTGCCAGCAGCCAAGATTTGGGGGGAGCCTACAATGAGCAGTTCTTC. Its translation: CASSQDLGGAYNEQFF.

The V gene is TRBV10-3, the J gene TRBJ2-1; TRBD2 aligns across 11 bases. CDR3 size: 15 residues. Trimming took 6 bases from V and 8 from J; bases not matched to a gene: 9. Germline CDR1 and CDR2: ENHRY and SYGVKD. CDR3 bases: TGTGCCATCAGCTCGACGGTAGCGGGGGGGGATGAGCAGTTCTTC. This translates into CAISSTVAGGDEQFF.

The chain combines TRBV9 with TRBJ1-4; D uncertain. The germline V gene encodes CDR1 SGDLS and CDR2 YYNGEE. This CDR3 has 14 residues. The V and J ends lost 4 bases and 0 bases respectively, with 7 bases between them. CDR3 DNA sequence: TGTGCCAGCAGCCGACTGGCAACTAATGAAAAACTGTTTTTT. This encodes CASSRLATNEKLFF. Using reference TRBV9 and TRBJ1-4 for the parts outside the CDR3, the full variable domain is DSGVTQTPKHLITATGQRVTLRCSPRSGDLSVYWYQQSLDQGLQFLIQYYNGEERAKGNILERFSAQQFPDLHSELNLSSLELGDSALYFCASSRLATNEKLFFGSGTQLSVL.

The chain recombines TRBV25-1 with TRBJ2-3, with D perhaps matching TRBD2 (5 bases). Germline V gene sequence: CDR1 MGHDK, CDR2 SYGVNS. This CDR3 is built from 15 residues. Trimming took 6 bases from V and 4 from J, leaving 17 bases between them. CDR3 sequence (DNA): TGTGCCAGCAGCATTAGCGTAGGCGGAGCAGATACGCAGTATTTT. Amino acids: CASSISVGGADTQYF.

This clone was seen more than once but under ten times. V is TRBV4-2 and J is TRBJ1-2; 10 positions agree with TRBD1. CDR3 length: 17 residues. V gave up 1 base and J gave up 4 bases; unmatched junction bases: 9. CDR1 is LGHNA, CDR2 YNFKEQ, per germline. The CDR3 is CASSQGTGGGKGYGYTF. The CDR3 nucleotides are TGTGCCAGCAGCCAAGGGACAGGGGGTGGTAAAGGCTATGGCTACACCTTC.

This sequence joins TRBV5-1 and TRBJ1-1, with D unresolved. The ends were cut back, 1 base at V and 3 bases at J, with 25 bases in the middle. CDR1 is SGHRS and CDR2 is YFSETQ in the germline V gene. This CDR3 has 19 residues. The CDR3 DNA follows: TGCGCCAGCAGCTTGTCTTCTTTCGCCGCGGGGAGAGAGGACACTGAAGCTTTCTTT. Translating it yields CASSLSSFAAGREDTEAFF.

This clone was found once. The rearrangement joins TRBV18 to TRBJ1-1; a possible D gene is TRBD1 (6 bases). V was pared by 6 bases and J by 8 bases, with 10 bases between. Per germline, CDR1 KGHSH and CDR2 LQKENI. The CDR3 is 11 amino acids. The CDR3 DNA sequence: TGTGCCAGCTCCCTACAGGGAGAAGCTTTCTTT. Encoded protein: CASSLQGEAFF. The variable domain in full, with the rest retrieved from reference TRBV18 and TRBJ1-1, is NAGVMQNPRHLVRRRGQEARLRCSPMKGHSHVYWYRQLPEEGLKFMVYLQKENIIDESGMPKERFSAEFPKEGPSILRIQQVVRGDSAAYFCASSLQGEAFFGQGTRLTVV.

This chain connects TRBV5-1 to TRBJ1-5; D is undetermined. The length of the CDR3 is 14 residues. Germline V gene sequence: CDR1 SGHRS, CDR2 YFSETQ. Trimming cost V 0 bases and J 7 bases, with 11 bases left between them. The CDR3 sequence is CASSLAGGEQPQHF. DNA of the CDR3: TGCGCCAGCAGCTTGGCCGGAGGCGAACAGCCCCAGCATTTT. The complete variable domain, with remaining parts taken from reference TRBV5-1 and TRBJ1-5, reads KAGVTQTPRYLIKTRGQQVTLSCSPISGHRSVSWYQQTPGQGLQFLFEYFSETQRNKGNFPGRFSGRQFSNSRSEMNVSTLELGDSALYLCASSLAGGEQPQHFGDGTRLSIL.

The V call is TRBV28, the J call TRBJ1-5; D call uncertain. Trimming removed 1 base from V and 2 bases from J, with 9 bases in between. This CDR3 contains 15 residues. Germline assignment: CDR1 MDHEN and CDR2 SYDVKM. CDR3 coding DNA: TGTGCCAGCAGTTTATTCGGGTTGGGCAATCAGCCCCAGCATTTT. Its protein product is CASSLFGLGNQPQHF.

The chain recombines TRBV7-3 with TRBJ1-1, with 10 positions matching TRBD1. Per germline, CDR1 SGHTA and CDR2 FQGTGA. This CDR3 has 12 amino acids. Trimming at V came to 8 bases and at J to 7 bases, leaving 4 bases not matched to a gene. CDR3 region: CASGGDRGEAFF. In DNA form, the CDR3 reads TGTGCCAGCGGTGGGGACAGGGGTGAAGCTTTCTTT.